Listed here are 2 T cell receptor beta chains from one sample, sequenced in a study of identical twins. In TCRdb, the 5' RACE reads were re-called with MiXCR into one record per CDR3 protein. Among about 1.7 million distinct CDR3 sequences listed, around a third were seen once. What was sequenced was cord blood. These receptors were collected from a newborn girl in good health.

The table lists this clonotype with a few counts. The chain couples TRBV4-1 to TRBJ2-4; D call uncertain. The DNA end is more similar to TRBJ2-7, so the J call may be wrong. CDR1 and CDR2 from the germline V gene are MGHRA and YSYEKL. CDR3 length: 13 residues. CDR3 nucleotides: TGCGCCAGCAGCCAAGACATTTACTACGAGCAGTACTTC. Translating gives CASSQDIYYEQYF.

This chain connects TRBV13 to TRBJ2-7; no reliable D call. Germline CDR1 and CDR2: PRHDT and FYEKMQ (reference sequence). Trimming took off 2 bases at V and 2 bases at J, with 10 bases between the two ends. This CDR3 has 14 amino acids. This CDR3 is CASSLRLSTYEQYF. CDR3 nucleotide sequence: TGTGCCAGCAGCTTAAGGTTATCCACCTACGAGCAGTACTTC.